Each of the 10 T cell receptor beta chains below was sequenced from the same sample in a study of regulatory T cells in long-lasting Graves disease. As to time point: newly diagnosed GD, antithyroid drugs for less than 3 months. Isolated PBMC RNA provided the starting material for the TCR library. With iRepertoire HTBI primers and Arm-PCR of CDR3 regions, TCR beta libraries were built. Each CDR3 protein gets one entry after TCRdb re-called the multiplex PCR reads with MiXCR. The table has around 250,000 distinct CDR3 sequences, approximately 18% seen once. These same data were also listed under a study on T cells in Graves' hyperthyroidism and ophthalmopathy.

The material sequenced was peripheral blood mononuclear cells (PBMCs), taken at new diagnosis, from a patient treated with antithyroid drugs. The source of these receptors is a woman aged 25-40 years with Graves disease.

The chain carries TRBV19 and TRBJ2-3, with 9 nucleotides matching TRBD1. The ends lost 4 bases at V and 2 bases at J; junction bases unmatched: 1. CDR1 is LNHDA, CDR2 SQIVND, per germline (reference sequence). The CDR3 is 14 residues long. Here the CDR3 reads CASSTQGATDTQYF. The DNA of the CDR3 is TGTGCCAGTAGTACACAGGGGGCCACAGATACGCAGTATTTT.

V usage is TRBV9 and J usage is TRBJ1-6; the D gene is possibly TRBD1 (5 bases). The germline V gene has CDR1 SGDLS and CDR2 YYNGEE. Trimming took 0 bases from V and 7 from J, leaving 8 bases between them. The CDR3 spans 14 residues. CDR3 in amino acids: CASSVGQPNSPLHF. In nucleotides, the CDR3 is TGTGCCAGCAGCGTAGGACAGCCGAATTCACCCCTCCACTTT.

This clonotype was detected many times. The V gene is TRBV6-2 or TRBV6-3, the J gene TRBJ1-2, with no clear D. This CDR3 is built from 13 residues. From germline, CDR1 is MNHEY and CDR2 SVGEGT. Trimming took off 6 bases at V and 8 bases at J, with 16 bases between the two ends. The CDR3 spells CASRYLGEEGYTF. CDR3 nucleotide sequence: TGTGCCAGCAGATACCTCGGGGAGGAAGGCTACACCTTC.

The V gene is TRBV7-2, the J gene TRBJ2-1, with TRBD2 matching 8 bases. V lost 2 bases and J lost 7; bases outside the gene matches: 7. This CDR3 has 15 residues. The germline gives CDR1 SGHTA, CDR2 FQGNSA. CDR3 residues: CASSLLGGADNEQFF. In DNA, the CDR3 is TGTGCCAGCAGCTTACTCGGGGGGGCCGATAATGAGCAGTTCTTC.

V is TRBV10-3 and J is TRBJ1-1; 7 bases are shared with TRBD1. CDR3 size: 13 residues. The germline V gene encodes CDR1 ENHRY and CDR2 SYGVKD. J lost 5 bases, V lost 2 bases, and 2 bases had no gene match. Here the CDR3 reads CAISEQGDTEAFF. The CDR3 nucleotides are TGTGCCATCAGTGAGCAGGGGGATACTGAAGCTTTCTTT.

This clonotype was detected ten times or more. The rearrangement links TRBV12-3 or TRBV12-4 to TRBJ1-2; unclear D gene. V shed 4 bases and J shed 2 bases, with 5 bases lying between them. The CDR3 runs to 12 residues. Here the CDR3 reads CASSYGNYGYTF. As DNA, the CDR3 is TGTGCCAGCAGTTACGGGAACTATGGCTACACCTTC.

Note on this clonotype: This sequence may be a read error, since a much larger clone differs from it by one base. The chain combines TRBV2 with TRBJ2-2; D is possibly TRBD2 (6 bases). The CDR3 has 15 amino acids. CDR1 and CDR2 (germline): SNHLY, FYNNEI. The CDR3 loop reads CASSELHANTGGLFF. The CDR3, as DNA: TGTGCCAGCAGTGAACTGCACGCGAACACCGGGGGGCTGTTTTTT.

This clonotype was recorded many times. An end of the junction differs from the germline gene, which may be a read error. The chain carries TRBV4-1 and TRBJ2-3, with a tentative D call TRBD1 (6 bases). Germline values: CDR1 MGHRA, CDR2 YSYEKL. There are 15 residues in the CDR3. CDR3 region: CASSQDRQAADTQYF. In DNA, the CDR3 is TGTGCCAGCAGCCAAGACCGACAGGCGGCCGATACGCAGTATTTT.

This clonotype appeared many times. The genes are TRBV3-1 and TRBJ1-4; D remains ambiguous. The length of the CDR3 is 13 residues. The V end lost 3 bases, the J end lost 8 bases, and 10 bases lay between the germline ends. Germline-derived CDR1 and CDR2 are LGHDT and YNNKEL (reference sequence). CDR3 loop: CASSHSHAEKLFF. CDR3 DNA sequence: TGTGCCAGCAGCCATTCCCACGCCGAAAAACTGTTTTTT.

This clonotype was observed many times. V usage is TRBV20-1 and J usage is TRBJ2-5, with 7 positions matching TRBD2. Germline V gene lookup returns CDR1 DFQATT and CDR2 SNEGSKA (reference sequence). V dropped 4 bases and J dropped 2; count of bases not matched to a gene: 4. This CDR3 is built from 13 residues. The CDR3 coding sequence is TGCAGTGCTAAGCGGGGTGCTCAAGAGACCCAGTACTTC. It encodes CSAKRGAQETQYF.